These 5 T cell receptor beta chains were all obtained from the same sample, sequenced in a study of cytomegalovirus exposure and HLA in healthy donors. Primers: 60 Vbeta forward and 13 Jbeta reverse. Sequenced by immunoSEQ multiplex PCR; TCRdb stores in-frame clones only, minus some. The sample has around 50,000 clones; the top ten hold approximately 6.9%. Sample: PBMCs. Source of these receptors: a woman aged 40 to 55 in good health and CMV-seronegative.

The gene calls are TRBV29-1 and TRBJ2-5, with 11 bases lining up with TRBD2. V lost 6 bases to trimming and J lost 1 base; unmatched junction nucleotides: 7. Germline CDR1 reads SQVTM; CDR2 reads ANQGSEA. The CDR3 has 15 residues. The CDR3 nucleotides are TGCAGCGTCAACATAGCGGGGGGGCCCCAAGAGACCCAGTACTTC. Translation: CSVNIAGGPQETQYF.

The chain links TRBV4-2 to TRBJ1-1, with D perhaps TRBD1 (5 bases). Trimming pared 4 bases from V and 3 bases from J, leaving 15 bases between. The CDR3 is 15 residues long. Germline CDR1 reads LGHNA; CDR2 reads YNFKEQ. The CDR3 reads CASSPGPQGYTEAFF. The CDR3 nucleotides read TGTGCCAGCAGCCCCGGACCCCAGGGTTACACTGAAGCTTTCTTT.

In DNA, the CDR3 is TGTGCCATCAGTGAGAAACAGGGGGAGGTTGGCTACACCTTC. It yields the protein CAISEKQGEVGYTF. The V and J genes are TRBV10-3 and TRBJ1-2, with 8 positions matching TRBD1. The CDR3 is 14 amino acids. Germline loops: CDR1 ENHRY, CDR2 SYGVKD. J lost 7 bases, V lost 2 bases, and 6 bases had no gene match.

CDR3 bases: TGTGCCAGCACCACTTATAGCAATCAGCCCCAGCATTTT. As protein: CASTTYSNQPQHF. The chain is built from TRBV6-1 and TRBJ1-5; D is unclear. CDR3 size: 13 residues. Per the germline V gene, CDR1 is MNHNS and CDR2 is SASEGT. V lost 7 bases and J 0 bases, leaving 7 bases between the germline ends.

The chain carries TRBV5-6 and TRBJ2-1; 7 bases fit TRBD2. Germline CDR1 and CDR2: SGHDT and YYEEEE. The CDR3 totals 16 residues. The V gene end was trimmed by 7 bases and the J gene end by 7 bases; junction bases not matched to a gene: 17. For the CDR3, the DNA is TGTGCCAGCCGTTTCTTGGGGGGGGACGAGGGGAATGAGCAGTTCTTC. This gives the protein CASRFLGGDEGNEQFF.